This T cell receptor (beta chain) was sequenced in a study of T cell responses to AZD1222 COVID-19 vaccine (dated by TCRdb to the early 2020s). Notes on the research overall: AZD1222 recipients with second doses at about 4 weeks or about 12 weeks were pooled, because spike-specific TCR depth and breadth did not differ between schedules. A total of just over 230 trial participants underwent TCR sequencing, of whom 207 had received two doses of AZD1222 and about 26 had received two doses of the MenACWY control vaccine. Trial participants were enrolled by age into 18-55, 56-69 and 70-plus year subgroups, with roughly 160, 29 and 62 TCR-sequenced participants respectively. Broader findings and caveats from the paper: In the small 56-69-year group, the increase in depth fell short of significance, most likely because of low power. Epitopes outside the regions mutated in the B.1.351 and B.1.1.7 variants were reportedly recognized by nearly half of the unique spike-specific TCRs. Because no samples from the day 14 peak response were available, repertoires could be characterized only after the peak T cell response. After two AZD1222 doses, both the breadth and the depth of spike-specific TCRs were significantly higher than at day 0 and than in MenACWY recipients. Vaccine-associated CD4 TCRs spanned the whole spike protein, with dominant responses in regions 160-218 and 743-854. Conclusions about previously exposed vaccinees are limited, since just a handful of AZD1222 recipients were seropositive for SARS-CoV-2 at baseline. Most participants were white British and females outnumbered males, and the authors suggested that clonal diversity may have been underestimated.

The CDR3 regions of human TCRbeta chains were analyzed by immunosequencing. In the source study's methods: TCRs in the repertoires were compared against a reference library of SARS-CoV-2-specific TCRs that had been generated with the MIRA antigen-specificity platform. Breadth meant the fraction of unique TCRs that were SARS-CoV-2-associated, whereas depth meant the fraction of total T cells that were SARS-CoV-2-associated. Each spike-specific TCR was assigned to its reactive spike region and to a CD4 or CD8 class using the MIRA data. Log10-transformed breadth and depth values were compared by one-way ANOVA with Sidak's multiple comparisons tests. Imported from immuneACCESS, the table was reduced by TCRdb to in-frame sequences with V and J called. These copies leave out some clones; in studies compared against another copy, an unresolved V gene accounts for under half, and the cause of the remainder is not known. V and J calls and clone size are as listed in that table; D and trimming were resolved from the DNA. The sample contains approximately 90,000 clones, about 86% of them found a single time. The ten largest make up under 9% of the sample.

The time point label corresponds to: baseline before first vaccination. Samples from vaccinated people were obtained from the UK trials COV001 and COV002, which included a single-blind randomized controlled phase 2/3 trial of AZD1222 (ChAdOx1 nCoV-19) in healthy adults. Trial participant PBMC samples were collected at day 0 and day 28 after the second dose for TCRbeta chain sequencing. Concerning this clone: The antigen this receptor binds is unknown. Base quality data are lacking; no much larger clone is found one base away.

The CDR3 holds 13 amino acids from the cysteine to the phenylalanine. Only the CDR3 portion is preserved as DNA: 39 bases, with reading frame beginning at the first base. The junction carries 7 bases between V and J, which are trimmed by 4 bases and 1 base respectively. CDR1 is given as MDHEN and CDR2 as SYDVKM, both from the germline V gene. The chain links TRBV28 with TRBJ1-2; the D gene is not confidently resolved. Here the sequenced sample was peripheral blood, taken on day 0 of AZD1222 vaccination. The receptor's source is an adult in good health. At the DNA level, the sequence is TGTGCCAGCAGTTCCAGGATTAACTATGGCTACACCTTC. The translation is CASSSRINYGYTF.